The entry below gives a single T cell receptor beta chain sequence along with its context. The antigen remains unidentified. Method: immunoSEQ multiplex PCR; TCRdb's copy keeps in-frame clones and lacks some. This table has some 900,000 clones, more than 75% appearing once. This entry is derived from a study of shared clonotypes between healthy human individuals. Turning to the study itself: Donors had three CD4 naive, three CD4 memory, two CD8 naive and one CD8 memory plate apiece. General study points: Compared with memory subsets, naive subsets generally had larger estimated richness.

CDR1 and CDR2 from the germline V gene are LNHDA and SQIVND (reference sequence). The V end lost 7 bases, the J end lost 0 bases, and 16 bases lay between the germline ends. This CDR3 is 17 amino acids long. The sequenced sample was memory CD4+ T cells sorted from blood. As for subset: CD45RA-negative fraction. The chain is built from TRBV19 and TRBJ2-6, with D tentatively TRBD2 (6 bases). The receptor was derived from a man younger than 30 in good health. CDR3 nucleotides: TGTGCCAGTACCAGGACGGAGGGAGTCTCTGGGGCCAACGTCCTGACTTTC. Its protein is CASTRTEGVSGANVLTF.